This passage covers 3 T cell receptor beta chains from one sample sequenced in a study of prognosis after radiotherapy for stage I lung cancer. Starting from genomic DNA, TCR beta CDR3 was amplified through two-round multiplex PCR. The first PCR round targeted every TRBV and TRBJ gene with specific primers. Each CDR3 protein gets one entry after TCRdb re-called the multiplex PCR reads with MiXCR. The top ten hold 11% of the sample, which has over 11,000 distinct CDR3 sequences, 28% seen once. The sequencing used PBMCs, collected before or after stereotactic body radiation therapy (not recorded which). The receptors were gathered from a donor aged 50 or older with non-small cell lung cancer.

This clonotype has a count of ten or more. The chain links TRBV5-4 to TRBJ1-6; possibly TRBD1 for D (6 bases). This CDR3 has 17 residues. Trimming took off 4 bases at V and 1 base at J, with 15 bases between the two ends. Germline lookup yields CDR1 SGHNT and CDR2 YYREEE (reference sequence). The CDR3 DNA is TGTGCCAGCAGCCGAGGCCTAGGGGGTTCCTATAATTCACCCCTCCACTTT. This translates into CASSRGLGGSYNSPLHF.

Turning to this clonotype: A read error is the likely source, as a far larger clone sits one nucleotide away. The chain links TRBV6-4 to TRBJ2-1; D not resolved. CDR1 and CDR2 from the germline V gene are MRHNA and SNTAGT. This CDR3 has 14 amino acids. DNA for the CDR3: TGTGCCAGCAGGAATTCTCTTGGCTACAATGAGGAGTTCTTC. It encodes CASRNSLGYNEEFF.

Notes on this clonotype: This sequence is one base from a far larger clone and is likely a read error. V and J are TRBV6-8 and TRBJ2-7; D is unclear. Trimming removed 5 bases at V and 4 bases at J, with 12 bases between. CDR1 is MNHGY, CDR2 SAAAGT, per germline. The CDR3 runs 13 residues. For the CDR3, the DNA is TGTGCCAGCAGTGGTGGATTTAGGTACGAGCAGTACTTC. Residues: CASSGGFRYEQYF.